Presented here are 17 T cell receptor beta chains from one specimen sequenced in a study of cytomegalovirus exposure and HLA in healthy donors. The PCR used 60 Vbeta and 13 Jbeta primers. The protocol was immunoSEQ multiplex PCR, while the TCRdb copy is restricted to in-frame clones and leaves out a portion. The sample contains around 140,000 clones, around 73% of which appear only once. The material sequenced was PBMCs. All receptors derive from a female donor in good health and CMV-seronegative.

This chain uses TRBV7-3 with TRBJ1-1; maybe TRBD1 (5 bases). V lost 1 base, J lost 7 bases, and 10 bases lay in between. Germline CDR1 is SGHTA and CDR2 is FQGTGA. There are 13 residues in the CDR3. CDR3 nucleotides: TGTGCCAGCAGCTTAAAAGGGCAGGGTGAAGCTTTCTTT. Its translation is CASSLKGQGEAFF.

The V and J genes are TRBV7-2 and TRBJ1-5; D ambiguous. V shed 1 base and J shed 5 bases, with 9 bases lying between them. This CDR3 contains 14 residues. CDR1 and CDR2 (germline): SGHTA, FQGNSA. DNA for the CDR3: TGTGCCAGCAGCTTAGAGCCCTTCTATCAGCCCCAGCATTTT. It yields the protein CASSLEPFYQPQHF. The complete variable domain, with remaining parts taken from reference TRBV7-2 and TRBJ1-5, reads GAGVSQSPSNKVTEKGKDVELRCDPISGHTALYWYRQSLGQGLEFLIYFQGNSAPDKSGLPSDRFSAERTGGSVSTLTIQRTQQEDSAVYLCASSLEPFYQPQHFGDGTRLSIL.

The chain is built from TRBV19 and TRBJ1-2, with D maybe TRBD1 (5 bases). The CDR3 consists of 16 residues. In germline, CDR1 is LNHDA, CDR2 SQIVND (reference sequence). Trimming left V 5 bases short and J 2 bases short, with 18 bases between. CDR3 nucleotide sequence: TGTGCCAGTAGTTCCTACGACAGCCCGAGGAACTATGGCTACACCTTC. It codes for CASSSYDSPRNYGYTF.

V and J are TRBV13 and TRBJ1-5; D gene uncertain. The CDR3 is 14 residues long. V was clipped by 0 bases and J by 3 bases, with 6 bases between them. Per germline, CDR1 PRHDT and CDR2 FYEKMQ (reference sequence). DNA for the CDR3: TGTGCCAGCAGCTTAGGGACTCTCAATCAGCCCCAGCATTTT. This gives the protein CASSLGTLNQPQHF.

The J gene is TRBJ2-1, the V gene TRBV5-5; TRBD1 matches 8 bases. J was trimmed by 4 bases and V by 1 base; bases with no gene match: 7. CDR3 length equals 16 residues. The germline CDR1 and CDR2 sequences are SGHKS and YYEKEE (reference sequence). The CDR3 nucleotides read TGTGCCAGCAGCTTGATAGGCAGGGGGCCATACAATGAGCAGTTCTTC. Its protein is CASSLIGRGPYNEQFF.

The chain joins TRBV28 to TRBJ1-2; maybe TRBD1 (5 bases). V was shortened by 7 bases and J by 1 base, with 19 bases between the two germline ends. The CDR3 is 16 residues long. CDR1 MDHEN and CDR2 SYDVKM come from the germline V gene. The CDR3 sequence: CASTRLGTDFNYGYTF. DNA of the CDR3: TGTGCCAGCACCCGACTCGGGACTGATTTTAACTATGGCTACACCTTC.

V usage is TRBV28 and J usage is TRBJ2-1, with a possible D match to TRBD2 (6 bases). Germline V gene lookup returns CDR1 MDHEN and CDR2 SYDVKM. The CDR3 contains 15 residues. V gave up 3 bases and J gave up 4 bases, with 13 bases separating them. CDR3 region: CASSFGGLDYNEQFF. The CDR3 nucleotides are TGTGCCAGCAGTTTCGGGGGATTAGATTACAATGAGCAGTTCTTC.

The chain joins TRBV29-1 to TRBJ1-2, with 7 bases fitting TRBD1. Germline CDR1 is SQVTM and CDR2 is ANQGSEA. There are 11 residues in the CDR3. CDR3 sequence reads: CVGTDEYGYTF. CDR3 nucleotide sequence: TGCGTCGGGACAGATGAGTATGGCTACACCTTC.

The chain couples TRBV15 to TRBJ2-7; no firm D call. The CDR3 is 16 residues long. CDR1 is LNHNV, CDR2 YYDKDF, per germline (reference sequence). V shed 0 bases and J shed 0 bases, with 12 bases lying between them. CDR3 amino acids: CATSRDSGFSSYEQYF. The CDR3 nucleotides read TGTGCCACCAGCAGAGATTCGGGTTTTAGCTCCTACGAGCAGTACTTC.

The rearrangement links TRBV5-1 to TRBJ1-2; D not resolved. Germline CDR1 reads SGHRS; CDR2 reads YFSETQ. The germline V and J ends were trimmed by 1 base and 6 bases, with 13 bases remaining between them. The CDR3 spans 14 residues. CDR3: CASSLLGTADGYTF. DNA for the CDR3: TGCGCCAGCAGCTTGTTAGGCACAGCCGATGGCTACACCTTC. The entire variable domain, with the rest obtained from reference TRBV5-1 and TRBJ1-2, is as follows: KAGVTQTPRYLIKTRGQQVTLSCSPISGHRSVSWYQQTPGQGLQFLFEYFSETQRNKGNFPGRFSGRQFSNSRSEMNVSTLELGDSALYLCASSLLGTADGYTFGSGTRLTVV.

The V call is TRBV2, the J call TRBJ2-5, with 8 nucleotides matching TRBD1. V was pared by 5 bases and J by 5 bases, with 7 bases of the junction left unmatched. Looked up from germline, CDR1 is SNHLY and CDR2 is FYNNEI. The CDR3 contains 14 residues. This chain's CDR3 is CASSRQGWRETQYF. CDR3 DNA sequence: TGTGCCAGCAGTCGACAGGGGTGGAGGGAGACCCAGTACTTC.

The rearrangement links TRBV5-1 to TRBJ2-1; D perhaps matches TRBD2 (6 bases). Germline CDR1 reads SGHRS; CDR2 reads YFSETQ. Trimming took off 0 bases at V and 9 bases at J, with 19 bases between the two ends. The CDR3 has 16 amino acids. The chain's CDR3 is CASSLGSRGEGGEQFF. DNA for the CDR3: TGCGCCAGCAGCTTGGGGTCGCGGGGAGAGGGAGGTGAGCAGTTCTTC.

V is TRBV6-5 and J is TRBJ2-5; 11 bases are a match to TRBD2. This CDR3 spans 15 amino acids. V lost 5 bases and J lost 11; bases outside the gene matches: 13. Germline V gives CDR1 MNHEY, CDR2 SVGAGI. The CDR3 sequence: CASSPLAGGSGEQYF. The CDR3 bases are TGTGCCAGCAGTCCCTTAGCGGGAGGGTCTGGGGAGCAGTACTTC.

The genes are TRBV5-1 and TRBJ2-2, with 13 bases lining up with TRBD2. This CDR3 has 17 residues. The ends lost 3 bases at V and 2 bases at J; junction bases unmatched: 4. The V gene's germline CDR1 is SGHRS and CDR2 YFSETQ. CDR3 coding DNA: TGCGCCAGCAGCTCCGGACTAGCGGGGGCAAACACCGGGGAGCTGTTTTTT. The encoded protein is CASSSGLAGANTGELFF.

Here the CDR3 reads CASSLDNGANVLTF. The CDR3 nucleotides are TGTGCCAGCAGTTTGGACAATGGGGCCAACGTCCTGACTTTC. The J gene is TRBJ2-6, the V gene TRBV6-5, with D tentatively TRBD1 (5 bases). Germline CDR1 is MNHEY and CDR2 is SVGAGI. The CDR3 totals 14 residues. V lost 4 bases to trimming and J lost 3 bases, with 7 bases between them.

This clone was seen a few times. The V gene is TRBV30, the J gene TRBJ2-7, with D unclear. V dropped 5 bases and J dropped 3 bases, with 8 bases sitting between them. The CDR3 spans 11 residues. The V gene's germline CDR1 is GTSNPN and CDR2 SVGIG (reference sequence). The CDR3 bases are TGTGCCTGGTACTTTTTCTACGAGCAGTACTTC. Translation gives CAWYFFYEQYF.

This clone was recorded a few times. The gene calls are TRBV4-2 and TRBJ1-1; no clear D gene. The CDR3 covers 14 residues. V shed 5 bases and J shed 1 base, with 11 bases lying between them. Germline lookup yields CDR1 LGHNA and CDR2 YNFKEQ. In DNA form, the CDR3 reads TGTGCCAGCAGCTCCGGAGTAAGGAACACTGAAGCTTTCTTT. Its protein is CASSSGVRNTEAFF.